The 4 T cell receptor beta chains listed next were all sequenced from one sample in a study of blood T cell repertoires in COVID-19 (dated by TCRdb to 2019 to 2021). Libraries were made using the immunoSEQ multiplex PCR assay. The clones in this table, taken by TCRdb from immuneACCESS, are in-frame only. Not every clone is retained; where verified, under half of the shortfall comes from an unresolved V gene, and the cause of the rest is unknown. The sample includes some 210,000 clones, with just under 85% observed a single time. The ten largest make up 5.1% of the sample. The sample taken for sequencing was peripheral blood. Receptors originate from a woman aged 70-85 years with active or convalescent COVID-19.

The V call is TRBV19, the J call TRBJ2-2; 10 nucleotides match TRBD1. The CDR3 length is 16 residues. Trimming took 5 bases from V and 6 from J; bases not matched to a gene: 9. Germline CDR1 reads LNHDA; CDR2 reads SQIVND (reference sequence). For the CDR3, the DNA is TGTGCCAGTAGTGGGACGGGACAGGGGAAGGCCGGGGAGCTGTTTTTT. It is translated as CASSGTGQGKAGELFF.

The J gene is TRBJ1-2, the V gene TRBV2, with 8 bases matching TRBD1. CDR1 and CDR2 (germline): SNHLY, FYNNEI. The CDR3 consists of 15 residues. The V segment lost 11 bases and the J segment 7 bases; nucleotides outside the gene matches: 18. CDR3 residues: CAETGQGGLSIGYTF. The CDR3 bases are TGTGCCGAAACCGGACAGGGTGGGCTCTCTATTGGCTACACCTTC.

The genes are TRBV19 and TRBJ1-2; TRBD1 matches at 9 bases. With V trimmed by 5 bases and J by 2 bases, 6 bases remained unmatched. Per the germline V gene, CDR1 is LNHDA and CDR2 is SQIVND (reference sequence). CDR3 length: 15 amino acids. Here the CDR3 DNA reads TGTGCCAGTAGTGCCTCGGGACAGGGCAACTATGGCTACACCTTC. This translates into CASSASGQGNYGYTF.

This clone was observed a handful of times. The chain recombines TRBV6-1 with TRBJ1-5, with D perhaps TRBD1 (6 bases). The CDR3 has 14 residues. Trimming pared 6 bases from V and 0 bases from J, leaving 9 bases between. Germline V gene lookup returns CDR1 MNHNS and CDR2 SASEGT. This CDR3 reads CASRQGNSNQPQHF. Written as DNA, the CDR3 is TGTGCCAGCAGACAGGGTAATAGCAATCAGCCCCAGCATTTT.